These 22 T cell receptor beta chains originate from one sample sequenced in a study of regulatory dendritic cells for organ transplantation. Profiling relied on immunoSEQ multiplex PCR, and the TCRdb table lists in-frame clones only, not all of them. The sample shows over 10,000 clones, around two thirds of them seen only once. These receptors lack a known antigen. Sorted T cells were CFSE-labeled and cultured 5 days with allogeneic regulatory or mature dendritic cells at 1:10. The sample was naive CD8+ T cells from blood cultured with dendritic cells. As to subset: CD45RA+ naive T cells. These receptor sequences come from a human donor in good health.

V and J are TRBV13 and TRBJ2-7; 7 bases map to TRBD1. The CDR3 is made up of 15 amino acids. Trimming at V came to 1 base and at J to 5 bases, leaving 8 bases not matched to a gene. Germline CDR1 reads PRHDT; CDR2 reads FYEKMQ (reference sequence). Written as DNA, the CDR3 is TGTGCCAGCAGCTTAGCTGAGGGGGCCCCCCACGAGCAGTACTTC. It translates to CASSLAEGAPHEQYF.

This rearrangement joins TRBV6-6 to TRBJ1-1; D gene ambiguous. This CDR3 spans 15 amino acids. Trimming shortened V by 0 bases and J by 5 bases, and 13 bases separated the two germline ends. Germline V CDR1 and CDR2: MNHNY, SVGAGI (reference sequence). CDR3 residues: CASSYSKGGATEAFF. The CDR3 region has the DNA TGTGCCAGCAGTTACTCTAAGGGAGGAGCGACTGAAGCTTTCTTT.

The rearrangement links TRBV7-9 to TRBJ2-7; 8 positions agree with TRBD1. With 1 base clipped from V and 1 base from J, the junction kept 3 bases outside the gene matches. Germline values: CDR1 SEHNR, CDR2 FQNEAQ (reference sequence). The CDR3 spans 15 residues. CDR3 DNA: TGTGCCAGCAGCTTAGTCGGACAGGGTTCCTACGAGCAGTACTTC. It yields the protein CASSLVGQGSYEQYF.

This chain connects TRBV11-2 to TRBJ2-1; TRBD2 might be the D (6 bases). The CDR3 contains 17 residues. Germline V lookup: CDR1 SGHAT, CDR2 FQNNGV. Trimming took 3 bases from V and 0 from J, leaving 15 bases between them. The CDR3 protein is CASSLAHGGSSYNEQFF. In nucleotides, the CDR3 is TGTGCCAGCAGCTTGGCCCATGGGGGGAGCTCCTACAATGAGCAGTTCTTC.

V and J are TRBV27 and TRBJ2-2; D may be TRBD1 (6 bases). Germline V gene data show CDR1 as MNHEY and CDR2 as SMNVEV (reference sequence). This CDR3 has 13 amino acids. V lost 8 bases, J lost 0 bases, and 7 bases lay in between. The CDR3 DNA follows: TGTGCCAGCCGGGACACGAACACCGGGGAGCTGTTTTTT. It translates to CASRDTNTGELFF.

The chain recombines TRBV7-2 with TRBJ2-2, with 8 bases aligning to TRBD2. The germline CDR1 and CDR2 sequences are SGHTA and FQGNSA. The CDR3 length is 16 residues. V shed 7 bases and J 0 bases; nucleotides not matched to a gene: 7. This CDR3 is CASTFSGGPNTGELFF. The CDR3 DNA follows: TGTGCCAGCACCTTCAGCGGGGGACCGAACACCGGGGAGCTGTTTTTT.

The CDR3 protein is CASSPESGGFRNEQFF. The CDR3 DNA reads TGTGCCAGCAGCCCCGAATCAGGGGGCTTTCGCAATGAGCAGTTCTTC. The gene calls are TRBV7-7 and TRBJ2-1; 8 positions match TRBD1. Trimming at V came to 5 bases and at J to 6 bases, leaving 12 bases not matched to a gene. The CDR3 has 16 amino acids. CDR1 and CDR2 (germline): SSHAT, FNYEAQ (reference sequence).

This clone was observed a handful of times. V is TRBV13 and J is TRBJ2-3; 8 bases are shared with TRBD1. Germline CDR1 PRHDT, CDR2 FYEKMQ (reference sequence). V dropped 6 bases and J dropped 4; count of bases not matched to a gene: 12. This CDR3 is 16 amino acids long. CDR3 DNA: TGTGCCAGCAGGATGTCGAAACAGGGGGTCCCAGATACGCAGTATTTT. Translation gives CASRMSKQGVPDTQYF. Variable domain in full (rest from reference TRBV13 and TRBJ2-3): AAGVIQSPRHLIKEKRETATLKCYPIPRHDTVYWYQQGPGQDPQFLISFYEKMQSDKGSIPDRFSAQQFSDYHSELNMSSLELGDSALYFCASRMSKQGVPDTQYFGPGTRLTVL.

V is TRBV5-1 and J is TRBJ1-1; no definite D call. With 1 base removed from V and 1 base from J, the gap between germline ends came to 8 bases. CDR3 length: 14 residues. Germline V gives CDR1 SGHRS, CDR2 YFSETQ. The CDR3 protein is CASSLKQTNTEAFF. The CDR3 nucleotides read TGCGCCAGCAGCTTGAAACAGACGAACACTGAAGCTTTCTTT. Full variable domain (outside the CDR3, taken from reference TRBV5-1 and TRBJ1-1): KAGVTQTPRYLIKTRGQQVTLSCSPISGHRSVSWYQQTPGQGLQFLFEYFSETQRNKGNFPGRFSGRQFSNSRSEMNVSTLELGDSALYLCASSLKQTNTEAFFGQGTRLTVV.

This clone has only one observation. The CDR3 DNA sequence: TGCGCCAGCAGCCAATCAGTGAATAGCAATCAGCCCCAGCATTTT. Translation: CASSQSVNSNQPQHF. J is TRBJ1-5 and V is TRBV4-1; D unresolved. Germline loops: CDR1 MGHRA, CDR2 YSYEKL. Trimming pared 2 bases from V and 0 bases from J, leaving 8 bases between. The CDR3 sequence is 15 residues long.

A word on this clone: The junction shows a germline mismatch at one end, possibly a read error. This chain joins TRBV7-7 and TRBJ2-5; maybe TRBD2 (6 bases). The CDR3 is 15 amino acids. Germline V gene lookup returns CDR1 SSHAT and CDR2 FNYEAQ (reference sequence). The CDR3 reads CASSSSKGRQETQYF. Here the CDR3 DNA reads TGTGCTAGCAGCTCGTCGAAGGGGAGGCAAGAGACCCAGTACTTC. The full variable domain, rest sourced from reference TRBV7-7 and TRBJ2-5, is GAGVSQSPRYKVTKRGQDVTLRCDPISSHATLYWYQQALGQGPEFLTYFNYEAQPDKSGLPSDRFSAERPEGSISTLTIQRTEQRDSAMYRCASSSSKGRQETQYFGPGTRLLVL.

The chain carries TRBV19 and TRBJ2-7; no clear D. V dropped 6 bases and J dropped 2 bases, with 11 bases sitting between them. The CDR3 sequence is 13 residues long. Germline V gene data show CDR1 as LNHDA and CDR2 as SQIVND (reference sequence). CDR3 coding DNA: TGTGCCAGTAGCCCTGGCATCGCCTACGAGCAGTACTTC. The encoded protein is CASSPGIAYEQYF.

The V and J genes are TRBV27 and TRBJ2-7; 8 nucleotides line up with TRBD1. Germline V CDR1 and CDR2: MNHEY, SMNVEV (reference sequence). J gave up 5 bases and V 6 bases, and 12 bases lay outside the gene matches. The CDR3 covers 15 residues. The CDR3: CASSASGQGNDEQYF. The CDR3, as DNA: TGTGCCAGCAGCGCATCCGGACAGGGCAACGACGAGCAGTACTTC.

This clone occurred a few times. The chain recombines TRBV19 with TRBJ2-7; D unresolved. V lost 3 bases to trimming and J lost 2 bases, with 11 bases between them. CDR3 length: 14 amino acids. Germline CDR1 is LNHDA and CDR2 is SQIVND (reference sequence). The CDR3, as DNA: TGTGCCAGTAGTATTTCGTACGAGACCTACGAGCAGTACTTC. Protein product: CASSISYETYEQYF.

This chain links TRBV6-5 with TRBJ1-2, with 9 bases fitting TRBD1. Unmatched junction bases numbered 6, after V lost 5 bases and J lost 5 bases. Germline V lookup: CDR1 MNHEY, CDR2 SVGAGI. This CDR3 region has 14 residues. The CDR3 nucleotides are TGTGCCAGCAGTGAGGGACAGGGAGGTTATGGCTACACCTTC. Its protein is CASSEGQGGYGYTF.

This chain joins TRBV19 and TRBJ2-1; the match to TRBD2 covers 9 bases. Germline V gives CDR1 LNHDA, CDR2 SQIVND (reference sequence). There are 18 residues in the CDR3. Trimming at V came to 5 bases and at J to 6 bases, leaving 17 bases not matched to a gene. This chain's CDR3 is CASSASSGGQRSPNEQFF. CDR3 in DNA: TGTGCCAGTAGTGCTTCGAGCGGGGGGCAACGATCTCCCAATGAGCAGTTCTTC.

This clone was counted between two and nine times. The chain has TRBV7-9 and TRBJ1-1; D is perhaps TRBD1 (5 bases). Germline loops: CDR1 SEHNR, CDR2 FQNEAQ (reference sequence). This CDR3 spans 12 amino acids. V was trimmed by 8 bases and J by 1 base, leaving 8 bases between them. The chain's CDR3 is CASGGKNTEAFF. The CDR3 DNA sequence: TGTGCCAGCGGGGGGAAGAACACTGAAGCTTTCTTT.

The chain joins TRBV6-5 to TRBJ2-1; no clear D. The CDR3 has 11 amino acids. The germline V gene has CDR1 MNHEY and CDR2 SVGAGI. V was clipped by 7 bases and J by 8 bases, with 9 bases between them. The CDR3 DNA is TGTGCCAGCACCCTAGGTGATGAGCAGTTCTTC. Translating gives CASTLGDEQFF.

The chain carries TRBV27 and TRBJ1-2; 7 bases map to TRBD1. CDR1 and CDR2 from the germline V gene are MNHEY and SMNVEV (reference sequence). With V trimmed by 4 bases and J by 4 bases, 3 bases remained unmatched. This CDR3 is built from 13 residues. CDR3 protein: CASSSGQFYGYTF. The CDR3 DNA reads TGTGCCAGCAGTTCGGGACAGTTCTATGGCTACACCTTC.

The chain combines TRBV9 with TRBJ1-1; 7 bases are shared with TRBD1. The junction had 4 bases not matched to a gene; V was cut back by 2 bases and J by 0 bases. The CDR3 is made up of 15 amino acids. Germline V gene data show CDR1 as SGDLS and CDR2 as YYNGEE. CDR3 sequence: CASSVGTALNTEAFF. The CDR3 DNA sequence: TGTGCCAGCAGCGTCGGGACAGCGCTGAACACTGAAGCTTTCTTT. Full variable domain (remainder filled in from reference TRBV9 and TRBJ1-1): DSGVTQTPKHLITATGQRVTLRCSPRSGDLSVYWYQQSLDQGLQFLIQYYNGEERAKGNILERFSAQQFPDLHSELNLSSLELGDSALYFCASSVGTALNTEAFFGQGTRLTVV.

This clone was recorded only once. The chain uses TRBV5-5 and TRBJ2-7; TRBD2 is a possible D gene (5 bases). The CDR3 is made up of 15 amino acids. Trimming removed 5 bases at V and 4 bases at J, with 19 bases between. Per germline, CDR1 SGHKS and CDR2 YYEKEE (reference sequence). CDR3 DNA: TGTGCCAGCAGTATCCTCGCGGAACCGGGGTACGAGCAGTACTTC. The encoded protein is CASSILAEPGYEQYF.

V and J are TRBV7-2 and TRBJ2-7, with 9 bases lining up with TRBD2. Germline V gene data show CDR1 as SGHTA and CDR2 as FQGNSA. The CDR3 totals 16 residues. V lost 2 bases, J lost 6 bases, and 11 bases stayed unmatched. CDR3 sequence (DNA): TGTGCCAGCAGCTTACTAGCGGGGCAGGCGGTGGGCGAGCAGTACTTC. This encodes CASSLLAGQAVGEQYF.